These 4 T cell receptor beta chains originate from one sample sequenced in a study of human thymus T cells. The repertoire was sequenced with immunoSEQ multiplex PCR; TCRdb's copy has only in-frame clones and lacks some. This sample has some 50,000 clones, with approximately 95% found just once. What was sequenced was blood. The receptors derive from a girl under two years old with a congenital heart defect but otherwise immunologically healthy.

This rearrangement joins TRBV2 to TRBJ1-1; D not resolved. Per germline, CDR1 SNHLY and CDR2 FYNNEI. This CDR3 region has 13 residues. V dropped 1 base and J dropped 10 bases, with 13 bases sitting between them. The CDR3 coding sequence is TGTGCCAGCAGTGAAGGGGTTAGTGCATCAGCTTTCTTT. Amino acids: CASSEGVSASAFF. Full variable domain (missing parts from reference TRBV2 and TRBJ1-1): EPEVTQTPSHQVTQMGQEVILRCVPISNHLYFYWYRQILGQKVEFLVSFYNNEISEKSEIFDDQFSVERPDGSNFTLKIRSTKLEDSAMYFCASSEGVSASAFFGQGTRLTVV.

The V and J genes are TRBV19 and TRBJ2-7; D may be TRBD1 (6 bases). V shed 6 bases and J shed 2 bases, with 14 bases lying between them. Germline V gene data show CDR1 as LNHDA and CDR2 as SQIVND (reference sequence). This CDR3 spans 14 amino acids. CDR3 in amino acids: CASSLTGKPYEQYF. For the CDR3, the DNA is TGTGCCAGTAGCTTAACAGGGAAGCCCTACGAGCAGTACTTC.

The chain links TRBV19 to TRBJ1-5; no definite D call. The CDR3 has 12 residues. Trimming stripped 1 base from V and 12 bases from J, with 10 bases between. CDR1 is LNHDA and CDR2 is SQIVND in the germline V gene (reference sequence). CDR3 bases: TGTGCCAGTAGTATAGGCGGTGGAATCCAGCATTTT. Its translation is CASSIGGGIQHF. The full variable domain, with the rest looked up from reference TRBV19 and TRBJ1-5, is DGGITQSPKYLFRKEGQNVTLSCEQNLNHDAMYWYRQDPGQGLRLIYYSQIVNDFQKGDIAEGYSVSREKKESFPLTVTSAQKNPTAFYLCASSIGGGIQHFGDGTRLSIL.

This clone turned up a few times. The chain is built from TRBV28 and TRBJ2-7; 7 bases agree with TRBD2. Trimming removed 8 bases from V and 1 base from J; junction bases left unmatched: 11. CDR3 length: 15 amino acids. Germline lookup yields CDR1 MDHEN and CDR2 SYDVKM. The CDR3 DNA reads as TGTGCCAGCGGCTCCCCGCGGGAGAGGTCCTACGAGCAGTACTTC. Translating gives CASGSPRERSYEQYF.